This entry is about one TCR beta chain. These data originate in a study of Ad26.COV2.S vaccination and SARS-CoV-2 variants. Sequencing was performed with immunoSEQ multiplex PCR; in TCRdb, only in-frame clones are kept and a portion is missing. Counted here are some 330,000 clones, roughly 90% occurring once; the ten biggest clones make up around 5%. Treatment in this sample: some 19 received Ad26.COV2.S at low or high dose, single or two shots; roughly five received placebo; per-sample allocation not given. All samples were drawn on day 63, counting from the first vaccine or placebo injection. CDR1 is SNHLY, CDR2 FYNNEI, per germline. V was shortened by 4 bases and J by 13 bases, with 11 bases between the two germline ends. This CDR3 is 11 amino acids long.

This TCR was recovered from a person aged 18-60 years who received the Ad26.COV2.S COVID-19 vaccine or a placebo. The rearrangement uses TRBV2 and TRBJ2-1; the D gene is possibly TRBD2 (6 bases). Sequenced here: peripheral blood, sampled in a trial of Ad26.COV2.S vaccine versus placebo. In nucleotides, the CDR3 is TGTGCCAGCAGTGTCGTAGCGGACCAGTTCTTC. As protein: CASSVVADQFF.